The 10 T cell receptor beta chains below all came from one sample that was sequenced in a study of T-cell reconstitution after alpha-beta-depleted transplantation in children (dated by TCRdb to 2016 to 2017). The intended sense of this specimen's treatment or condition label: allogeneic hematopoietic cell transplantation with graft depleted of TCRalphabeta T cells and CD19 B cells. To prepare the library, PCR was applied. Sequencing used an Illumina HiSeq 2500. Molecular barcoding was employed in the preparation of TCR libraries, with unique molecular identifiers being used to normalize TCRbeta repertoire quantification. The public sequencing data were trimmed at Q25 with fastp and processed into clonotypes with MiXCR by TCRdb, which kept only in-frame beta chains. CDR3 protein duplicates are merged, each entry listing the most common genes and DNA. In this sample the table shows about 110,000 distinct CDR3 sequences, 5.5% to 6.5% of which occur a single time. The top ten clonotypes cover 23% of the sample.

This specimen consisted of PBMCs, mostly from graft donor cells, obtained 360 days after TCRalphabeta/CD19-depleted stem cell transplant. These receptors all stem from a male patient aged 2-9 years who had a stem cell transplant for acute lymphoblastic leukemia, so the T cells may come from the graft donor.

The sample holds many counts of this clonotype. This sequence joins TRBV28 and TRBJ2-7; the D is unclear. Germline V gives CDR1 MDHEN, CDR2 SYDVKM. V was cut by 7 bases and J by 4 bases, with 17 bases left in between. CDR3 size: 14 residues. CDR3 loop: CASTNLGYYYEQYF. CDR3 nucleotides: TGTGCCAGCACCAATCTTGGATATTATTACGAGCAGTACTTC. The full variable domain, in which reference TRBV28 and TRBJ2-7 provide the parts outside the CDR3, is DVKVTQSSRYLVKRTGEKVFLECVQDMDHENMFWYRQDPGLGLRLIYFSYDVKMKEKGDIPEGYSVSREKKERFSLILESASTNQTSMYLCASTNLGYYYEQYFGPGTRLTVT.

This clonotype occurred many times. V is TRBV24-1 and J is TRBJ2-3, with no clear D. There are 13 residues in the CDR3. From germline, CDR1 is KGHDR and CDR2 SFDVKD. V lost 1 base, J lost 4 bases, and 5 bases lay in between. The CDR3 DNA reads as TGTGCCACCAGTGATTTTACGGCAGATACGCAGTATTTT. Amino acid sequence: CATSDFTADTQYF.

The table lists this clonotype with a few counts. The chain uses TRBV29-1 and TRBJ2-7; TRBD1 agrees at 9 bases. With 3 bases clipped from V and 3 bases from J, the junction kept 3 bases outside the gene matches. Germline CDR1 is SQVTM and CDR2 is ANQGSEA. The CDR3 covers 13 residues. CDR3 residues: CSVEGDRDYEQYF. The CDR3 DNA sequence: TGCAGCGTTGAGGGGGACAGGGACTACGAGCAGTACTTC.

This clonotype appeared a few times. J is TRBJ2-3 and V is TRBV4-1, with TRBD2 identical over 13 bases. Germline assignment: CDR1 MGHRA and CDR2 YSYEKL. The CDR3 length is 18 residues. The V and J ends lost 6 bases and 0 bases, in that order; junction bases with no gene match: 9. In DNA, the CDR3 is TGCGCCAGCAGACGCCCCTGGACTAGCGGGGGAAGCACAGATACGCAGTATTTT. It translates to CASRRPWTSGGSTDTQYF.

At least ten counts were recorded for this clonotype. This rearrangement joins TRBV2 to TRBJ2-5, with D possibly being TRBD1 or TRBD2 (5 bases each). Trimming stripped 2 bases from V and 7 bases from J, with 17 bases between. There are 15 residues in the CDR3. Germline V gene lookup returns CDR1 SNHLY and CDR2 FYNNEI. CDR3 DNA sequence: TGTGCCAGCAGTGAATTGAGGGGATCCGTCGGGACCCAGTACTTC. It codes for CASSELRGSVGTQYF. Together with reference TRBV2 and TRBJ2-5, the CDR3 gives the full variable domain: EPEVTQTPSHQVTQMGQEVILRCVPISNHLYFYWYRQILGQKVEFLVSFYNNEISEKSEIFDDQFSVERPDGSNFTLKIRSTKLEDSAMYFCASSELRGSVGTQYFGPGTRLLVL.

For this clonotype: A much larger clonotype is one base distant, so this may be a read error. CDR3 sequence: CASSLGRADTRYF. Written as DNA, the CDR3 is TGTGCCAGCAGTTTAGGCCGTGCGGATACGCGGTATTTT. The V call is TRBV12-3 or TRBV12-4, the J call TRBJ2-3; D not certain. CDR3 length: 13 residues.

This clonotype was counted at least ten times. The V and J genes are TRBV12-3 or TRBV12-4 and TRBJ2-1; 11 nucleotides match TRBD2. Germline trimming cut 3 bases from V and 7 bases from J; bases unmatched to any gene: 11. This CDR3 contains 17 residues. DNA of the CDR3: TGTGCCAGCAGTTTTAACCTAGCGGGAGGTAATGGAAATGAGCAGTTCTTC. Its translation is CASSFNLAGGNGNEQFF.

This clonotype was picked up a small number of times. The gene calls are TRBV28 and TRBJ1-5; maybe TRBD1 (6 bases). CDR3 length equals 13 residues. Trimming removed 11 bases at V and 2 bases at J, with 13 bases between. The germline CDR1 and CDR2 sequences are MDHEN and SYDVKM. Here the CDR3 reads CASGGQGNQPQHF. The CDR3 nucleotides read TGTGCCTCCGGGGGGCAGGGCAATCAGCCCCAGCATTTT.

This clonotype came up many times. The rearrangement uses TRBV15 and TRBJ2-1; D unresolved. Germline values: CDR1 LNHNV, CDR2 YYDKDF (reference sequence). This CDR3 is 11 amino acids long. V lost 6 bases to trimming and J lost 5 bases, with 5 bases between them. As DNA, the CDR3 is TGTGCCACCAGAAGGGACAATGAGCAGTTCTTC. This codes for CATRRDNEQFF.

This clonotype has a count of ten or more. The chain recombines TRBV6-1 with TRBJ2-7; TRBD1 matches at 9 bases. In germline, CDR1 is MNHNS, CDR2 SASEGT. The CDR3 sequence is 16 residues long. V was pared by 4 bases and J by 0 bases, with 7 bases of the junction left unmatched. Here the CDR3 reads CASSAWGTGLSYEQYF. CDR3 nucleotide sequence: TGTGCCAGCAGTGCCTGGGGGACAGGGCTCTCCTACGAGCAGTACTTC.